A single sample is the source of the 16 T cell receptor beta chains below, sequenced in a study of shared clonotypes between healthy human individuals. Only in-frame clones appear in the TCRdb table, and some are missing; sequencing was by immunoSEQ multiplex PCR. This sample has just over 2,000,000 clones, with about 94% found just once. Naive CD8 cells, CD45RO-negative and positively selected for CCR7, excluded terminally differentiated effector memory CD45RA+ cells. The specimen sequenced was naive CD8+ T cells sorted from blood. The receptors shown here come from a man between 18 and 35 years old in good health.

The CDR3 sequence: CASSILGTSGYNEQFF. The CDR3 region has the DNA TGTGCCAGTAGTATCCTAGGGACTAGCGGCTACAATGAGCAGTTCTTC. The rearrangement joins TRBV19 to TRBJ2-1; TRBD2 agrees at 11 bases. The trim removed 3 bases at V and 3 bases at J, leaving 4 bases unmatched. The CDR3 has 16 residues. Per the germline V gene, CDR1 is LNHDA and CDR2 is SQIVND (reference sequence).

The V gene is TRBV10-2, the J gene TRBJ2-1; D is uncertain. The V gene lost 5 bases and the J gene lost 7 bases, with 12 bases spanning the gap. CDR3 length equals 13 residues. CDR1 and CDR2 from the germline V gene are WSHSY and SAAADI. The CDR3 reads CASSLWRDNEQFF. The CDR3 nucleotides are TGCGCCAGCAGTCTCTGGCGAGATAATGAGCAGTTCTTC.

The chain links TRBV15 to TRBJ1-1; the D is unclear. The CDR3 totals 14 residues. Trimming took 0 bases from V and 4 from J, leaving 9 bases between them. In germline, CDR1 is LNHNV, CDR2 YYDKDF (reference sequence). The CDR3 DNA reads TGTGCCACCAGCAGAGACCGCAGCGGCACTGAAGCTTTCTTT. Translation gives CATSRDRSGTEAFF.

In its sample, this clone was seen once. This chain uses TRBV30 with TRBJ1-5; perhaps TRBD1 as D (5 bases). The CDR3 covers 15 residues. Trimming took off 3 bases at V and 11 bases at J, with 23 bases between the two ends. Looked up from germline, CDR1 is GTSNPN and CDR2 is SVGIG (reference sequence). The CDR3 coding sequence is TGTGCCTGGAGGCCGGTTGGCAGCCTAGAGGGGACCCAGCATTTT. It translates to CAWRPVGSLEGTQHF.

The chain links TRBV7-9 to TRBJ2-7; no firm D call. Trimming removed 3 bases at V and 1 base at J, with 10 bases between. This CDR3 has 14 amino acids. The germline CDR1 and CDR2 sequences are SEHNR and FQNEAQ (reference sequence). CDR3 region: CASSFAASSYEQYF. The CDR3 DNA reads TGTGCCAGCAGCTTTGCGGCCAGTTCCTACGAGCAGTACTTC. Full variable domain (outside the CDR3, taken from reference TRBV7-9 and TRBJ2-7): DTGVSQNPRHKITKRGQNVTFRCDPISEHNRLYWYRQTLGQGPEFLTYFQNEAQLEKSRLLSDRFSAERPKGSFSTLEIQRTEQGDSAMYLCASSFAASSYEQYFGPGTRLTVT.

The chain links TRBV6-6 to TRBJ1-6; D remains ambiguous. The CDR3 covers 13 residues. V lost 2 bases, J lost 7 bases, and 6 bases lay in between. The germline V gene has CDR1 MNHNY and CDR2 SVGAGI (reference sequence). This CDR3 reads CASSYDGNSPLHF. Here the CDR3 DNA reads TGTGCCAGCAGTTACGACGGGAATTCACCCCTCCACTTT.

J is TRBJ2-1 and V is TRBV30; 10 bases agree with TRBD2. V shed 5 bases, J shed 0 bases, and the junction held 7 bases outside the gene matches. Germline loops: CDR1 GTSNPN, CDR2 SVGIG (reference sequence). The CDR3 loop spans 16 amino acids. The CDR3 nucleotides read TGTGCCTGGGAGCGGGCTAGCGGGAGCTCCTACAATGAGCAGTTCTTC. It yields the protein CAWERASGSSYNEQFF.

This chain joins TRBV5-8 and TRBJ2-7; a possible D gene is TRBD2 (5 bases). The CDR3 is 14 amino acids. V was trimmed by 4 bases and J by 2 bases, leaving 13 bases between them. Germline V gene data show CDR1 as SGHTS and CDR2 as YDEGEE. CDR3 DNA sequence: TGTGCCAGCAGCCTAAATCCGGGAACCTACGAGCAGTACTTC. It encodes CASSLNPGTYEQYF.

The chain joins TRBV27 to TRBJ1-2; 8 bases are a match to TRBD1. With 8 bases clipped from V and 3 bases from J, the junction kept 8 bases outside the gene matches. The CDR3 is made up of 14 amino acids. The germline CDR1 and CDR2 sequences are MNHEY and SMNVEV (reference sequence). The CDR3 sequence: CASGQGASYYGYTF. CDR3 in DNA: TGTGCCAGCGGGCAGGGGGCCAGCTACTATGGCTACACCTTC.

This clone was detected only a few times. The gene calls are TRBV7-9 and TRBJ1-6; TRBD1 matches at 10 bases. Per germline, CDR1 SEHNR and CDR2 FQNEAQ (reference sequence). Trimming took 1 base from V and 9 from J; bases not matched to a gene: 12. The CDR3 length is 18 residues. The CDR3 DNA reads as TGTGCCAGCAGCTTAGGGACCGGGACAGGGGCCAAGGGTTCACCCCTCCACTTT. Amino acid sequence: CASSLGTGTGAKGSPLHF.

The chain recombines TRBV4-1 with TRBJ2-7, with D unresolved. The V gene lost 1 base and the J gene lost 3 bases, with 10 bases spanning the gap. The CDR3 spans 14 residues. Germline CDR1 MGHRA, CDR2 YSYEKL. The CDR3 DNA reads TGCGCCAGCAGCCAAGTCAACACCGGCTACGAGCAGTACTTC. Protein sequence: CASSQVNTGYEQYF.

This chain uses TRBV7-9 with TRBJ2-3; perhaps TRBD2 as D (6 bases). The CDR3 contains 16 residues. The V end was cut by 4 bases, the J end by 2 bases, with 16 bases between. The germline V gene encodes CDR1 SEHNR and CDR2 FQNEAQ (reference sequence). CDR3 residues: CASSSTIAVNTDTQYF. CDR3 nucleotide sequence: TGTGCCAGCAGCTCAACCATAGCGGTGAACACAGATACGCAGTATTTT. The complete variable domain, with remaining parts taken from reference TRBV7-9 and TRBJ2-3, reads DTGVSQNPRHKITKRGQNVTFRCDPISEHNRLYWYRQTLGQGPEFLTYFQNEAQLEKSRLLSDRFSAERPKGSFSTLEIQRTEQGDSAMYLCASSSTIAVNTDTQYFGPGTRLTVL.

The gene calls are TRBV7-3 and TRBJ2-3; D is unclear. This CDR3 contains 14 residues. The germline V gene has CDR1 SGHTA and CDR2 FQGTGA. Trimming took 2 bases from V and 0 from J, leaving 6 bases between them. The CDR3 is CASSLVSSTDTQYF. DNA of the CDR3: TGTGCCAGCAGCTTAGTCTCTAGCACAGATACGCAGTATTTT.

The V and J genes are TRBV27 and TRBJ1-5, with TRBD1 matching over 9 bases. CDR1 and CDR2 (germline): MNHEY, SMNVEV (reference sequence). CDR3 length: 13 amino acids. V trimming: 8 bases; J trimming: 6 bases; junction bases outside the gene matches: 5. The CDR3 DNA reads as TGTGCCAGCGCCGTACAGGGGGCTCAGCCCCAGCATTTT. Residues: CASAVQGAQPQHF.

The chain uses TRBV27 and TRBJ2-2; 7 nucleotides align to TRBD2. V lost 3 bases and J lost 0; bases outside the gene matches: 7. Germline CDR1 reads MNHEY; CDR2 reads SMNVEV (reference sequence). The CDR3 contains 17 residues. CDR3 residues: CASSFSAGEANTGELFF. CDR3 DNA sequence: TGTGCCAGCAGTTTTTCTGCGGGAGAAGCGAACACCGGGGAGCTGTTTTTT.

This chain links TRBV15 with TRBJ2-7; D gene uncertain. CDR3 length equals 14 residues. Trimming took off 0 bases at V and 0 bases at J, with 6 bases between the two ends. Germline assignment: CDR1 LNHNV and CDR2 YYDKDF (reference sequence). The CDR3 nucleotides read TGTGCCACCAGCAGAGAAGAAAGCTCCTACGAGCAGTACTTC. This gives the protein CATSREESSYEQYF.